Given below is one TCR beta chain in context. Its specificity is unknown. A second about 6 to 11 cycle PCR used barcoded and J-beta primers. TCRdb reprocessed the 5' RACE reads via MiXCR and lists one record per CDR3 protein. The sample lists roughly 2 million distinct CDR3 sequences, about 49% occurring once. These data belong to a study of blood T cells in healthy people across ages. Each donor was a healthy Caucasian individual from Russia, aged about 6 to 100. With each sample, at least 5.5 micrograms of total RNA were extracted. General study points: Fewer expanded clones and more diversity marked long-lived versus aged donors. Since the PBMCs were unsorted, naive and antigen-experienced cells could not be conclusively compared.

Trimming cost V 1 base and J 5 bases; bases outside gene matches: 14. This CDR3 region has 18 residues. The receptor's source is a woman aged 40 to 50 in good health. What was sequenced was blood. The chain combines TRBV12-3 or TRBV12-4 with TRBJ2-3, with 8 bases identical to TRBD1. The CDR3 sequence is CASSLGDRGRSGRDTQYF. The CDR3 nucleotides read TGTGCCAGCAGTTTAGGAGACAGGGGCCGCTCCGGCAGAGATACGCAGTATTTT.